Below, 29 T cell receptor beta chains from the same sample are listed, as sequenced in a study of chemoradiotherapy in HPV16-positive cancers. Here immunoSEQ multiplex PCR was the method, and the copy in TCRdb shows in-frame clones only, minus some. The profile shows approximately 5,400 clones, 85% of them singletons. The input for sequencing was tumor tissue, taken from a patient who underwent chemoradiotherapy. The receptors here all came from a human donor with HPV-associated anogenital cancer.

V gene TRBV9 combines with J gene TRBJ2-3; D unresolved. Between the trimmed V and J ends, which lost 1 base and 0 bases, there was a span of 6 bases. The germline gives CDR1 SGDLS, CDR2 YYNGEE. This CDR3 is built from 14 residues. The CDR3 DNA reads TGTGCCAGCAGCGTACTATCTAGCACAGATACGCAGTATTTT. It translates to CASSVLSSTDTQYF. The full variable domain, its missing parts supplied by reference TRBV9 and TRBJ2-3, is DSGVTQTPKHLITATGQRVTLRCSPRSGDLSVYWYQQSLDQGLQFLIQYYNGEERAKGNILERFSAQQFPDLHSELNLSSLELGDSALYFCASSVLSSTDTQYFGPGTRLTVL.

The chain combines TRBV4-2 with TRBJ1-3, with D unclear. V lost 2 bases and J lost 1, with 6 bases in between. Germline V CDR1 and CDR2: LGHNA, YNFKEQ. The CDR3 covers 14 residues. CDR3 protein: CASSQQSSGNTIYF. DNA of the CDR3: TGTGCCAGCAGCCAACAGAGTTCTGGAAACACCATATATTTT.

V usage is TRBV19 and J usage is TRBJ1-2; 9 nucleotides match TRBD1. Germline V gene data show CDR1 as LNHDA and CDR2 as SQIVND (reference sequence). Trimming cost V 5 bases and J 12 bases; bases outside gene matches: 13. This CDR3 contains 14 residues. The CDR3, as DNA: TGTGCCAGTAGTTCAGGACAGGGGATCTACCTCGACACCTTC. Translation: CASSSGQGIYLDTF.

The rearrangement joins TRBV2 to TRBJ1-2, with 11 positions matching TRBD1. CDR1 and CDR2 from the germline V gene are SNHLY and FYNNEI. Germline trimming cut 4 bases from V and 8 bases from J; bases unmatched to any gene: 6. The length of the CDR3 is 14 residues. This CDR3 reads CASSGTGGFMGYTF. CDR3 DNA sequence: TGTGCCAGCAGTGGGACAGGGGGCTTTATGGGCTACACCTTC. Full variable domain (missing parts from reference TRBV2 and TRBJ1-2): EPEVTQTPSHQVTQMGQEVILRCVPISNHLYFYWYRQILGQKVEFLVSFYNNEISEKSEIFDDQFSVERPDGSNFTLKIRSTKLEDSAMYFCASSGTGGFMGYTFGSGTRLTVV.

V usage is TRBV6-5 and J usage is TRBJ1-1; 8 bases line up with TRBD1. The CDR3 extends over 14 amino acids. The germline CDR1 and CDR2 sequences are MNHEY and SVGAGI. Trimming took 7 bases from V and 7 from J; bases not matched to a gene: 11. This CDR3 reads CASIRQGKLGEAFF. In DNA, the CDR3 is TGTGCCAGCATACGACAGGGGAAACTTGGTGAAGCTTTCTTT.

The chain couples TRBV7-2 to TRBJ2-5, with 9 bases matching TRBD1. This CDR3 spans 16 amino acids. J gave up 4 bases and V 5 bases, and 11 bases lay outside the gene matches. Germline V CDR1 and CDR2: SGHTA, FQGNSA. The CDR3 DNA is TGTGCCAGCAGCCAATACACCCGGGACAGGGTAGAGACCCAGTACTTC. Residues: CASSQYTRDRVETQYF.

The V gene is TRBV5-1, the J gene TRBJ2-7, with D perhaps TRBD1 (6 bases). Germline CDR1 reads SGHRS; CDR2 reads YFSETQ. V shed 3 bases and J shed 5 bases, with 12 bases lying between them. The CDR3 runs to 13 residues. This chain's CDR3 is CASSYREFDEQYF. CDR3 nucleotides: TGCGCCAGCAGCTACAGGGAGTTCGACGAGCAGTACTTC.

This chain uses TRBV28 with TRBJ1-1; 8 bases are a match to TRBD1. Germline trimming cut 5 bases from V and 1 base from J; bases unmatched to any gene: 3. The CDR3 is 14 residues long. The germline gives CDR1 MDHEN, CDR2 SYDVKM. CDR3 in DNA: TGTGCCAGCAGTGGGGACAGGAGGAACACTGAAGCTTTCTTT. Its protein product is CASSGDRRNTEAFF.

The chain uses TRBV5-1 and TRBJ1-4; TRBD1 agrees at 8 bases. V gave up 0 bases and J gave up 2 bases; unmatched junction bases: 3. Germline V CDR1 and CDR2: SGHRS, YFSETQ. The CDR3 length is 16 residues. The CDR3 DNA reads TGCGCCAGCAGCTTGGGGGACAGGTCGACTAATGAAAAACTGTTTTTT. Its protein is CASSLGDRSTNEKLFF.

The chain is built from TRBV19 and TRBJ1-4; D is perhaps TRBD1 (6 bases). The CDR3 extends over 12 amino acids. Per germline, CDR1 LNHDA and CDR2 SQIVND (reference sequence). V lost 9 bases and J 8 bases, leaving 13 bases between the germline ends. DNA of the CDR3: TGTGCCAGGCAGGGGACGGAGGAAAAACTGTTTTTT. It is translated as CARQGTEEKLFF.

The V call is TRBV4-1, the J call TRBJ2-5, with D possibly being TRBD1 or TRBD2 (5 bases each). The V end lost 0 bases, the J end lost 1 base, and 6 bases lay between the germline ends. This CDR3 has 14 residues. The germline V gene has CDR1 MGHRA and CDR2 YSYEKL. CDR3 sequence reads: CASSQDGTQETQYF. CDR3 DNA sequence: TGCGCCAGCAGCCAAGATGGGACCCAAGAGACCCAGTACTTC.

V usage is TRBV11-2 and J usage is TRBJ1-2; 12 bases are shared with TRBD1. J lost 8 bases, V lost 5 bases, and 15 bases had no gene match. Germline-derived CDR1 and CDR2 are SGHAT and FQNNGV. The CDR3 is made up of 17 amino acids. In DNA form, the CDR3 reads TGTGCCAGCAGCAGATCGACGGGACAGGGGGCTTTGGAGGGCTACACCTTC. Translating gives CASSRSTGQGALEGYTF.

The chain has TRBV15 and TRBJ1-1, with TRBD1 matching 7 bases. Germline values: CDR1 LNHNV, CDR2 YYDKDF (reference sequence). J was trimmed by 5 bases and V by 1 base; bases with no gene match: 7. This CDR3 has 15 amino acids. DNA of the CDR3: TGTGCCACCAGCAGAGTCGGCAGGGGGAAGACTGAAGCTTTCTTT. It specifies CATSRVGRGKTEAFF.

This clone was found once. The chain carries TRBV30 and TRBJ2-5; D is unresolved. The V end was cut by 3 bases, the J end by 5 bases, with 7 bases between. In germline, CDR1 is GTSNPN, CDR2 SVGIG (reference sequence). The CDR3 totals 11 residues. CDR3 coding DNA: TGTGCCTGGAGAGGTTTGGAGACCCAGTACTTC. Translation gives CAWRGLETQYF.

J is TRBJ2-3 and V is TRBV25-1; 10 bases match TRBD1. The trim removed 6 bases at V and 2 bases at J, leaving 5 bases unmatched. Germline V gene sequence: CDR1 MGHDK, CDR2 SYGVNS. The CDR3 runs 15 residues. The CDR3 region has the DNA TGTGCCAGCAGCCAAGGGACAGGGGTCACAGATACGCAGTATTTT. This codes for CASSQGTGVTDTQYF. Using reference TRBV25-1 and TRBJ2-3 for the parts outside the CDR3, the full variable domain is EADIYQTPRYLVIGTGKKITLECSQTMGHDKMYWYQQDPGMELHLIHYSYGVNSTEKGDLSSESTVSRIRTEHFPLTLESARPSHTSQYLCASSQGTGVTDTQYFGPGTRLTVL.

The rearrangement links TRBV30 to TRBJ2-3; the match to TRBD1 covers 7 bases. The CDR3 runs 16 residues. Germline V gene data show CDR1 as GTSNPN and CDR2 as SVGIG (reference sequence). Germline trimming cut 3 bases from V and 6 bases from J; bases unmatched to any gene: 15. CDR3: CAWSTTWTGRGDTQYF. CDR3 sequence (DNA): TGTGCCTGGAGCACGACCTGGACAGGCAGAGGGGATACGCAGTATTTT.

V and J are TRBV5-1 and TRBJ1-1; the D gene is possibly TRBD1 (6 bases). From germline, CDR1 is SGHRS and CDR2 YFSETQ. V was shortened by 4 bases and J by 1 base, with 17 bases between the two germline ends. The CDR3 has 16 amino acids. The CDR3 DNA is TGCGCCAGCAGCCTGGACCGGGACATCAGGAACACTGAAGCTTTCTTT. It yields the protein CASSLDRDIRNTEAFF. Combining the CDR3 with reference TRBV5-1 and TRBJ1-1 gives the whole variable domain KAGVTQTPRYLIKTRGQQVTLSCSPISGHRSVSWYQQTPGQGLQFLFEYFSETQRNKGNFPGRFSGRQFSNSRSEMNVSTLELGDSALYLCASSLDRDIRNTEAFFGQGTRLTVV.

The chain couples TRBV18 to TRBJ1-5; D is possibly TRBD1 (5 bases). CDR3 size: 14 residues. The germline gives CDR1 KGHSH, CDR2 LQKENI. The germline V and J ends were trimmed by 3 bases and 4 bases, with 10 bases remaining between them. The CDR3 coding sequence is TGTGCCAGCTCACCCGGGACCGAGAATCAGCCCCAGCATTTT. This encodes CASSPGTENQPQHF.

The chain combines TRBV6-1 with TRBJ2-5; D is unresolved. CDR1 is MNHNS and CDR2 is SASEGT in the germline V gene. CDR3 length: 15 residues. Trimming took 3 bases from V and 2 from J, leaving 13 bases between them. CDR3 sequence: CASSDFGSGQETQYF. CDR3 coding DNA: TGTGCCAGCAGTGACTTTGGTTCAGGACAAGAGACCCAGTACTTC.

The chain is built from TRBV11-3 and TRBJ2-1, with 11 bases identical to TRBD1. Germline V gene lookup returns CDR1 SGHNT and CDR2 YENEEA. The CDR3 is 15 amino acids. The V segment lost 1 base and the J segment 9 bases; nucleotides outside the gene matches: 5. In DNA, the CDR3 is TGTGCCAGCAGCTTAGGGGGACAGGGGGGAGTTGAGCAGTTCTTC. It codes for CASSLGGQGGVEQFF.

This chain uses TRBV2 with TRBJ2-2, with D perhaps matching TRBD1 (5 bases). Looked up from germline, CDR1 is SNHLY and CDR2 is FYNNEI. This CDR3 is built from 15 residues. V was pared by 2 bases and J by 2 bases, with 9 bases between. Here the CDR3 DNA reads TGTGCCAGCAGTGAAAACAGGCTCAACACCGGGGAGCTGTTTTTT. It codes for CASSENRLNTGELFF.

The chain uses TRBV9 and TRBJ2-3, with TRBD2 as a possible D gene (6 bases). CDR3 length: 13 residues. Trimming shortened V by 1 base and J by 5 bases, and 8 bases separated the two germline ends. Germline V lookup: CDR1 SGDLS, CDR2 YYNGEE. The CDR3 region has the DNA TGTGCCAGCAGCGTAACGCGGGGAGATACGCAGTATTTT. It encodes CASSVTRGDTQYF.

The rearrangement uses TRBV5-6 and TRBJ2-4; possibly TRBD1 for D (5 bases). The CDR3 loop spans 13 amino acids. Germline CDR1 SGHDT, CDR2 YYEEEE. Trimming pared 0 bases from V and 8 bases from J, leaving 9 bases between. The CDR3 nucleotides read TGTGCCAGCAGCTTGGACAGGTCGGACATTCAGTACTTC. This translates into CASSLDRSDIQYF.

The gene calls are TRBV9 and TRBJ1-6; TRBD1 is a possible D gene (6 bases). V was cut by 2 bases and J by 4 bases, with 10 bases left in between. The CDR3 runs 15 residues. CDR1 is SGDLS and CDR2 is YYNGEE in the germline V gene. The CDR3 bases are TGTGCCAGCAGCGTGAGGGGGGCGTATAATTCACCCCTCCACTTT. Translation: CASSVRGAYNSPLHF.

The chain employs TRBV6-1 and TRBJ1-2; TRBD1 agrees at 9 bases. This CDR3 spans 14 amino acids. Germline values: CDR1 MNHNS, CDR2 SASEGT. The ends lost 7 bases at V and 4 bases at J; junction bases unmatched: 7. The CDR3 region has the DNA TGTGCCAGCAATACAGGGGGCAGTGGCTATGGCTACACCTTC. It specifies CASNTGGSGYGYTF.

This chain joins TRBV11-2 and TRBJ1-4; D not certain. V was pared by 2 bases and J by 8 bases, with 6 bases between. This CDR3 contains 12 residues. The germline V gene has CDR1 SGHAT and CDR2 FQNNGV. CDR3 residues: CASSLLGEKLFF. The CDR3 DNA is TGTGCCAGCAGCTTACTGGGAGAAAAACTGTTTTTT.

In DNA form, the CDR3 reads TGTGCCAGAAGCTTCGTAGCACACACAGATACGCAGTATTTT. As protein: CARSFVAHTDTQYF. The chain is built from TRBV5-3 and TRBJ2-3; D ambiguous. TRBV5-3 is annotated as an ORF whose role is uncertain. This CDR3 is built from 14 residues. V shed 2 bases and J shed 2 bases, with 9 bases lying between them.

In nucleotides, the CDR3 is TGTGCCAGCAGCCCCGTTCCTCTCGGAGCTGGGTCCTACAATGAGCAGTTCTTC. Encoded protein: CASSPVPLGAGSYNEQFF. V usage is TRBV5-4 and J usage is TRBJ2-1, with D unclear. V was cut by 4 bases and J by 1 base, with 21 bases left in between. Germline V lookup: CDR1 SGHNT, CDR2 YYREEE (reference sequence). CDR3 length equals 18 residues.

This sequence joins TRBV2 and TRBJ2-2, with D perhaps TRBD1 or TRBD2 (5 bases each). The CDR3 totals 15 residues. CDR1 is SNHLY and CDR2 is FYNNEI in the germline V gene. Between the trimmed V and J ends, which lost 5 bases and 4 bases, there was a span of 14 bases. The CDR3 nucleotides are TGTGCCAGCAGTTACGAGGGGCAGAGCACCGGGGAGCTGTTTTTT. Translating gives CASSYEGQSTGELFF.